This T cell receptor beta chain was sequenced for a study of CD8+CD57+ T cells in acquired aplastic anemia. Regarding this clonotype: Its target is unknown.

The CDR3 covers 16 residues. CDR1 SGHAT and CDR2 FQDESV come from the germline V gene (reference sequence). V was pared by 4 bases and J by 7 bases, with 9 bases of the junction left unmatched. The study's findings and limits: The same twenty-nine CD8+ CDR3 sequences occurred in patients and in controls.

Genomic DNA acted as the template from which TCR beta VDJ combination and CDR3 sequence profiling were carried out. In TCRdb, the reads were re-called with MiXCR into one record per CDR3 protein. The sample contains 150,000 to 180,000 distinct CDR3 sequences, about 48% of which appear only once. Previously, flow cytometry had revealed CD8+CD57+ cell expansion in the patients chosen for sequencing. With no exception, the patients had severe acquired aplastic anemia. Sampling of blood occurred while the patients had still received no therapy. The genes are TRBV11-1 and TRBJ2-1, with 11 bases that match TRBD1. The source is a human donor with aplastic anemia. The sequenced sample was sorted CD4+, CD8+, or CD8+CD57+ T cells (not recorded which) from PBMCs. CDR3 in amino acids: CASSSIGQGARNEQFF. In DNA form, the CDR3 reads TGTGCCAGCAGCTCCATCGGACAGGGGGCGCGGAATGAGCAGTTCTTC.